These 22 T cell receptor beta chains came from one sample sequenced in a study of cytomegalovirus exposure and HLA in healthy donors. Primers included in the PCR were 60 Vbeta and 13 Jbeta primers. Method: immunoSEQ multiplex PCR; TCRdb's copy keeps in-frame clones and lacks some. The sample has under 200,000 clones, 60% to 80% seen once. The specimen sequenced was PBMCs. The receptors were sampled from a woman aged 40 to 50 in good health and CMV-seropositive.

The rearrangement joins TRBV2 to TRBJ2-2, with D tentatively TRBD1 (5 bases). Trimming left V 6 bases short and J 0 bases short, with 8 bases between. In germline, CDR1 is SNHLY, CDR2 FYNNEI. This CDR3 is 14 amino acids long. The CDR3 coding sequence is TGTGCCAGCAGGACAGAAGCGAACACCGGGGAGCTGTTTTTT. It specifies CASRTEANTGELFF.

This clone showed up just once. The same CDR3 can be traced to other DNA sequences in this sample. This chain links TRBV29-1 with TRBJ1-5; D perhaps matches TRBD1 (5 bases). Germline V lookup: CDR1 SQVTM, CDR2 ANQGSEA. There are 13 residues in the CDR3. The germline V and J ends were trimmed by 4 bases and 4 bases, with 11 bases remaining between them. The DNA of the CDR3 is TGCAGCGTTGGCCAGGGAAGTAATCAGCCCCAGCATTTT. Its translation: CSVGQGSNQPQHF.

Concerning this clone: One end of the junction varies from germline; a read error may be responsible. Additional DNA sequences in this sample encode the identical CDR3. V usage is TRBV6-6 and J usage is TRBJ1-4, with D maybe TRBD1 (6 bases). The CDR3 totals 13 residues. Per the germline V gene, CDR1 is MNHNY and CDR2 is SVGAGI (reference sequence). In nucleotides, the CDR3 is TGTGCCAGCAAAGGGGGGGGGTATGAAAAGCTGTTTTTT. This encodes CASKGGGYEKLFF.

This chain joins TRBV7-2 and TRBJ2-7, with D uncertain. The CDR3 is 13 amino acids. Trimming cost V 5 bases and J 0 bases, with 8 bases left between them. CDR1 is SGHTA, CDR2 FQGNSA, per germline. The CDR3 DNA follows: TGTGCCAGCAGCCCCCCCAGCTCCTACGAGCAGTACTTC. Translating gives CASSPPSSYEQYF.

V is TRBV6-1 and J is TRBJ1-1; D remains unclear. This CDR3 is built from 13 residues. Germline values: CDR1 MNHNS, CDR2 SASEGT. Between the trimmed V and J ends, which lost 6 bases and 1 base, there was a span of 9 bases. Here the CDR3 reads CASRETSNTEAFF. The DNA for the CDR3 is TGTGCCAGCAGGGAGACTTCGAACACTGAAGCTTTCTTT.

The chain recombines TRBV11-2 with TRBJ1-2, with 7 bases lining up with TRBD1. Looked up from germline, CDR1 is SGHAT and CDR2 is FQNNGV. V trimming: 0 bases; J trimming: 2 bases; junction bases outside the gene matches: 9. The CDR3 contains 17 residues. In DNA form, the CDR3 reads TGTGCCAGCAGCTTAGAGCGGGACAGCCGACTGAACTATGGCTACACCTTC. Its translation is CASSLERDSRLNYGYTF.

As concerns this clone: Relative to the germline gene, one junction end is altered; a read error may explain this. V gene TRBV28 combines with J gene TRBJ1-4; weak D call: TRBD1 (6 bases). Germline CDR1 reads MDHEN; CDR2 reads SYDVKM. The CDR3 has 10 residues. This CDR3 reads CASSLGGRRF. Written as DNA, the CDR3 is TGTGCCAGCAGTTTGGGGGGGCGACGATTT.

This clone was observed a few times. The V call is TRBV6-6, the J call TRBJ2-1, with 13 bases matching TRBD2. V trimming: 11 bases; J trimming: 9 bases; junction bases outside the gene matches: 10. CDR3 length: 14 amino acids. CDR1 and CDR2 from the germline V gene are MNHNY and SVGAGI (reference sequence). CDR3 in amino acids: CASQLAGGQGEQFF. As DNA, the CDR3 is TGTGCCTCCCAACTAGCGGGAGGGCAGGGTGAGCAGTTCTTC.

This clone occurred once. This chain links TRBV7-9 with TRBJ1-3; TRBD1 is a possible D gene (5 bases). In germline, CDR1 is SEHNR, CDR2 FQNEAQ (reference sequence). The CDR3 extends over 15 amino acids. The ends were cut back, 1 base at V and 2 bases at J, with 9 bases in the middle. CDR3: CASSLGAGPGNTIYF. The CDR3 coding sequence is TGTGCCAGCAGCTTAGGAGCAGGGCCTGGAAACACCATATATTTT.

This chain connects TRBV5-1 to TRBJ1-2, with D perhaps matching TRBD1 (6 bases). CDR3 size: 13 residues. The germline gives CDR1 SGHRS, CDR2 YFSETQ. Trimming took 0 bases from V and 6 from J, leaving 9 bases between them. In nucleotides, the CDR3 is TGCGCCAGCAGCTTGGCAGGGGTAGATGGCTACACCTTC. As protein: CASSLAGVDGYTF.

CDR3 residues: CASSYSAGRSGNTIYF. As DNA, the CDR3 is TGTGCCAGCAGTTACTCCGCAGGGAGGTCAGGAAACACCATATATTTT. The gene calls are TRBV6-5 and TRBJ1-3; tentative D call: TRBD1 (5 bases). Trimming shortened V by 0 bases and J by 4 bases, and 13 bases separated the two germline ends. The CDR3 has 16 residues. Germline values: CDR1 MNHEY, CDR2 SVGAGI.

The chain has TRBV29-1 and TRBJ1-1; TRBD1 might be the D (5 bases). This CDR3 is built from 15 residues. Germline V gene lookup returns CDR1 SQVTM and CDR2 ANQGSEA. The V end lost 4 bases, the J end lost 1 base, and 16 bases lay between the germline ends. CDR3 nucleotide sequence: TGCAGCGTTGTGGAGCAGGGCAGGAGGAACACTGAAGCTTTCTTT. This codes for CSVVEQGRRNTEAFF. Complete variable domain (other parts from reference TRBV29-1 and TRBJ1-1): SAVISQKPSRDICQRGTSLTIQCQVDSQVTMMFWYRQQPGQSLTLIATANQGSEATYESGFVIDKFPISRPNLTFSTLTVSNMSPEDSSIYLCSVVEQGRRNTEAFFGQGTRLTVV.

The chain uses TRBV20-1 and TRBJ2-5; TRBD1 agrees at 8 bases. The length of the CDR3 is 11 residues. Germline CDR1 reads DFQATT; CDR2 reads SNEGSKA (reference sequence). Losses at the gene ends were 6 bases for V and 5 bases for J; bases not matched to a gene: 2. DNA for the CDR3: TGCAGTGCCAGGGGGCGGGAGACCCAGTACTTC. It is translated as CSARGRETQYF.

A few counts support this clone. This sequence joins TRBV28 and TRBJ2-3; no firm D call. The CDR3 extends over 14 amino acids. CDR1 is MDHEN, CDR2 SYDVKM, per germline. V gave up 4 bases and J gave up 2 bases, with 10 bases separating them. The CDR3 bases are TGTGCCAGCAGTTGGAGCCGCGTCACAGATACGCAGTATTTT. Amino acid sequence: CASSWSRVTDTQYF.

The V call is TRBV30, the J call TRBJ2-5, with 12 bases lining up with TRBD2. From germline, CDR1 is GTSNPN and CDR2 SVGIG (reference sequence). V shed 2 bases, J shed 3 bases, and the junction held 13 bases outside the gene matches. The CDR3 covers 18 residues. CDR3 in amino acids: CAWSQLKLAGGTKETQYF. In nucleotides, the CDR3 is TGTGCCTGGAGTCAATTAAAACTAGCGGGAGGTACTAAAGAGACCCAGTACTTC.

This chain connects TRBV19 to TRBJ1-3; the D gene is possibly TRBD1 (6 bases). The CDR3 loop spans 16 amino acids. Germline loops: CDR1 LNHDA, CDR2 SQIVND (reference sequence). V was cut by 7 bases and J by 0 bases, with 16 bases left in between. The CDR3 DNA reads as TGTGCCAGTAAAAACCCGGCAGGGGACTCTGGAAACACCATATATTTT. Its protein product is CASKNPAGDSGNTIYF. The complete variable domain, with remaining parts taken from reference TRBV19 and TRBJ1-3, reads DGGITQSPKYLFRKEGQNVTLSCEQNLNHDAMYWYRQDPGQGLRLIYYSQIVNDFQKGDIAEGYSVSREKKESFPLTVTSAQKNPTAFYLCASKNPAGDSGNTIYFGEGSWLTVV.

The gene calls are TRBV6-1 and TRBJ2-2; possible D gene TRBD1, 5 bases. Looked up from germline, CDR1 is MNHNS and CDR2 is SASEGT. V was pared by 6 bases and J by 0 bases, with 11 bases between. The CDR3 length is 15 residues. This CDR3 is CASRAGRANTGELFF. In DNA, the CDR3 is TGTGCCAGCAGAGCTGGCAGGGCGAACACCGGGGAGCTGTTTTTT.

V gene TRBV28 combines with J gene TRBJ1-1; D is unresolved. Deletions cut 4 bases from V and 4 bases from J, with 16 bases between. The CDR3 length is 15 residues. CDR1 and CDR2 (germline): MDHEN, SYDVKM. Written as DNA, the CDR3 is TGTGCCAGCAGTTATACGGGAGGGCCGGGCACTGAAGCTTTCTTT. Protein sequence: CASSYTGGPGTEAFF.

The V gene is TRBV6-1, the J gene TRBJ1-4; TRBD1 might be the D (5 bases). Trimming took 4 bases from V and 4 from J, leaving 19 bases between them. Germline CDR1 reads MNHNS; CDR2 reads SASEGT. This CDR3 region has 17 residues. The CDR3 reads CASSAAAGLSLNEKLFF. CDR3 coding DNA: TGTGCCAGCAGTGCCGCGGCAGGGCTATCCCTTAATGAAAAACTGTTTTTT.

The chain recombines TRBV18 with TRBJ2-7; D may be TRBD2 (6 bases). Germline V gene data show CDR1 as KGHSH and CDR2 as LQKENI. This CDR3 is 16 amino acids long. With 0 bases removed from V and 0 bases from J, the gap between germline ends came to 12 bases. CDR3 residues: CASSPPEGGSSYEQYF. In DNA form, the CDR3 reads TGTGCCAGCTCACCACCGGAGGGAGGATCCTCCTACGAGCAGTACTTC.

The J gene is TRBJ1-2, the V gene TRBV5-1, with 9 bases aligning to TRBD1. The CDR3 length is 15 residues. V was pared by 4 bases and J by 6 bases, with 10 bases of the junction left unmatched. Germline CDR1 SGHRS, CDR2 YFSETQ. CDR3 sequence reads: CASSGWTGVGNGYTF. The CDR3 DNA reads TGCGCCAGCAGCGGATGGACAGGGGTAGGCAATGGCTACACCTTC.

Only a few counts were recorded for this clone. The chain uses TRBV10-1 and TRBJ1-2; unclear D gene. Trimming shortened V by 10 bases and J by 3 bases, and 15 bases separated the two germline ends. The CDR3 runs to 13 residues. Germline CDR1 reads WNHNN; CDR2 reads SYGVQD (reference sequence). The CDR3 DNA follows: TGCGCCACCTCCCCGGGTTTGGACTATGGCTACACCTTC. Translating it yields CATSPGLDYGYTF.